This T cell receptor beta chain originates from a study of human T cells and chemical hapten exposure. The overall study: Small pooled library volume differences mainly caused per-sample TCR yield variation. Study-wide points: With patch test score, the counts of PT1 expanded TCRs showed a positive correlation.

This clonotype has a handful of counts. What it recognizes is unknown. Time point reported: patch test 1, 2 weeks after DPC sensitization. Treatment indicated: therapeutic diphenylcyclopropenone sensitization with weekly scalp DPC. This CDR3 contains 12 residues. V was shortened by 4 bases and J by 5 bases, with 8 bases between the two germline ends. Germline CDR1 is LNHNV and CDR2 is YYDKDF (reference sequence). Via MiXCR, TCRdb re-called the RACE reads, giving one row per CDR3 protein. The sample includes under 130,000 distinct CDR3 sequences, approximately 11% of them seen just once. This receptor was obtained from a woman in her 40s with alopecia areata. Some clones in this sample may be carry-over from other donors' samples. Sequenced material: whole blood, taken in connection with sensitization to the hapten diphenylcyclopropenone (DPC). The chain couples TRBV15 to TRBJ2-5; D gene uncertain. The CDR3 coding sequence is TGTGCCACCAGCATGGCGGAGGAGACCCAGTACTTC. Translation gives CATSMAEETQYF.